These T cell receptor beta chains were read from a single sample in a study of blood T cell repertoires in COVID-19. Assay: immunoSEQ multiplex PCR; the TCRdb copy retains only in-frame clones and omits some. The profile shows 70,000 to 100,000 clones, 72% of them singletons. Material: peripheral blood. These receptors were obtained from a woman aged 60 to 75 in a cohort sampled during active or convalescent COVID-19. Each CDR3 is given with its conserved first and last residue. Fields, in order: J gene, D gene, V gene, clone size, CDR3 length, CDR3 DNA, CDR3 protein. D genes are given only for firm matches. A clone size is listed for some rows: how often the clone was seen (once, few, many), or a class if it is expanded.

>TRBJ1-2|NA|TRBV29-1|NA|12
TGCAGCGTTCCCGGGACACTTTATGGCTACACCTTC
CSVPGTLYGYTF
>TRBJ1-1|NA|TRBV10-2|NA|14
TGCGCCAGCAGTGTATGGGGGCTGGACACTGAAGCTTTCTTT
CASSVWGLDTEAFF
>TRBJ2-1|TRBD2|TRBV2|NA|15
TGTGCCAGCACGGGACTAGCGGGGATTGGGGGTGAGCAGTTCTTC
CASTGLAGIGGEQFF
>TRBJ2-7|TRBD1|TRBV7-9|NA|15
TGTGCCAGCAGCACTGGACAGGGTAAACCCTACGAGCAGTACTTC
CASSTGQGKPYEQYF
>TRBJ2-3|TRBD2|TRBV7-8|NA|17
TGTGCCAGCAGCTTCCCCAAATCCGGGGGGAGCACAGATACGCAGTATTTT
CASSFPKSGGSTDTQYF
>TRBJ2-7|NA|TRBV30|NA|13
TGTGCCTGGAATCTACGGTTCGACTACGAGCAGTACTTC
CAWNLRFDYEQYF
>TRBJ2-3|NA|TRBV5-4|medium-sized|13
TGTGCCACCCTTAGCCCTTCCACAGATACGCAGTATTTT
CATLSPSTDTQYF
>TRBJ2-1|TRBD2|TRBV5-1|few|17
TGCGCCAGCAGCTTCGACCAACTAGCGGGGGCCTACAATGAGCAGTTCTTC
CASSFDQLAGAYNEQFF
>TRBJ1-1|TRBD1|TRBV2|NA|13
TGTGCCAGCACCGATGGACAGGACCTTGAAGCTTTCTTT
CASTDGQDLEAFF
>TRBJ1-2|TRBD1|TRBV27|NA|15
TGTGCCAGCCGAACTTTACAGGGGTTTAACTATGGCTACACCTTC
CASRTLQGFNYGYTF
>TRBJ1-4|NA|TRBV4-2|NA|17
TGTGCCAGCAGCCAAGAAGACTCTCCGGGTACTAATGAAAAACTGTTTTTT
CASSQEDSPGTNEKLFF
>TRBJ2-7|NA|TRBV21-1|NA|18
TGTGCCAGCAGCAAAAAAGGGCGGGGGGTCTTACTAGGACACGAGCAGTACTTC
CASSKKGRGVLLGHEQYF
>TRBJ1-5|TRBD1|TRBV28|few|16
TGTGCCAGCAGTCGACAGGGGGAGCTTGGCAATCAGCCCCAGCATTTT
CASSRQGELGNQPQHF
>TRBJ1-6|TRBD1|TRBV7-6|once|16
TGTGCCAGCAGCGGATCAGGGGGCCTGGGGGATTCACCCCTCCACTTT
CASSGSGGLGDSPLHF
>TRBJ1-2|NA|TRBV5-6|few|15
TGTGCCAGCAGCTTGAGGATTCGGGGGGGAAATGGCTACACCTTC
CASSLRIRGGNGYTF
>TRBJ2-7|TRBD1|TRBV7-9|NA|15
TGTGCCAGCAGCTTAGAGGGACAGGCTTCCTACGAGCAGTACTTC
CASSLEGQASYEQYF
>TRBJ1-6|TRBD1|TRBV7-2|NA|16
TGTGCCAGCAGCTTATATGGGGGACAGTTTAATTCACCCCTCCACTTT
CASSLYGGQFNSPLHF
>TRBJ2-1|NA|TRBV12-3/TRBV12-4|NA|12
TGTGCCAGCAGGGCCAACTACAATGAGCAGTTCTTC
CASRANYNEQFF